Listed below are T cell receptor beta chains from one sample, sequenced in a study of shared clonotypes between healthy human individuals. Some clones are missing from TCRdb's copy, which holds only in-frame ones; the method was immunoSEQ multiplex PCR. The data show 2 million to 2.5 million clones, with roughly 93% seen just once and 0.36% held by the top ten. Material for sequencing was naive CD4+ T cells from PBMCs. The receptors originated from a young man in good health. Some clones in this sample may be carry-over from other donors' samples. CDR3s include the opening cysteine and the closing phenylalanine or tryptophan. The order of the fields is V gene, J gene, D gene, clone size, CDR3 DNA, CDR3 protein. D genes are given only for firm matches. Only part of the rows carry a size: once, few, many, or a class if the clone is expanded.

>TRBV5-1|TRBJ2-2|-|once
TGCGCCAGCAGCTTCATCCCCACCGGGGAGCTGTTTTTT
CASSFIPTGELFF
>TRBV18|TRBJ2-1|TRBD2|-
TGTGCCAGCTCACCACGCGGTGGGACTAGCGGGACTTCGAGCTCCTACAATGAGCAGTTCTTC
CASSPRGGTSGTSSSYNEQFF
>TRBV5-1|TRBJ2-5|TRBD1|-
TGCGCCAGCAGCTCACACAGCCGGGACAGAGAAGAGACCCAGTACTTC
CASSSHSRDREETQYF
>TRBV6-5|TRBJ2-7|TRBD2|-
TGTGCCAGCAGAGGACTAGCGGGCGAGCAGTACTTC
CASRGLAGEQYF
>TRBV6-1|TRBJ1-3|-|-
TGTGCCAGCAGTGAAGTGGGGTACTCTGGAAACACCATATATTTT
CASSEVGYSGNTIYF
>TRBV28|TRBJ2-7|TRBD2|-
TGTGCCAGCAGTTTATGGGCTAGCGGGTCCTACGAGCAGTACTTC
CASSLWASGSYEQYF
>TRBV6-6|TRBJ1-1|TRBD1|-
TGTGCCAGCAGTTCTCCGGGACAGGGGAACACTGAAGCTTTCTTT
CASSSPGQGNTEAFF
>TRBV11-2|TRBJ2-3|-|-
TGTGCCAGCAGCTACAGGGTGGAGCGGGATACGCAGTATTTT
CASSYRVERDTQYF
>TRBV10-3|TRBJ2-5|-|-
TGTGCCATCAGTACAGGGAACCAAGAGACCCAGTACTTC
CAISTGNQETQYF
>TRBV6-5|TRBJ2-7|TRBD2|-
TGTGCCAGCAGCGATAGCGGGTCCCTCTACGAGCAGTACTTC
CASSDSGSLYEQYF
>TRBV5-1|TRBJ2-1|-|-
TGCGCCAGCAGCCGAATGACATTATCCTACAATGAGCAGTTCTTC
CASSRMTLSYNEQFF
>TRBV28|TRBJ1-2|-|-
TGTGCCAGCAGTGCGACGGGACCTCCCACTAACTATGGCTACACCTTC
CASSATGPPTNYGYTF
>TRBV19|TRBJ2-2|TRBD2|once
TGTGCCAGTAGTACCACAGGACTAGCGGGAGGGCCTGGGACCGGGGAGCTGTTTTTT
CASSTTGLAGGPGTGELFF
>TRBV7-8|TRBJ1-1|-|-
TGTGCCAGCAGCCCGCTCAGGGGTGAAGCTTTCTTT
CASSPLRGEAFF
>TRBV5-1|TRBJ1-4|-|-
TGCGCCAGCGGCCGTGGTGCCCCAGATGAAAAACTGTTTTTT
CASGRGAPDEKLFF
>TRBV6-6|TRBJ2-5|-|-
TGTGCCAGCAGTTCTACACCGGGACCCACCGGGGAGACCCAGTACTTC
CASSSTPGPTGETQYF
>TRBV2|TRBJ2-3|-|-
TGTGCCAGCAGTGAACAACAAGCGGCAGATACGCAGTATTTT
CASSEQQAADTQYF
>TRBV6-6|TRBJ2-5|-|-
TGTGCCAGCAGTTTCGGGTGGGGAGACCAAGAGACCCAGTACTTC
CASSFGWGDQETQYF
>TRBV5-1|TRBJ1-4|-|-
TGCGCCAGCAGCTTGGCCGGGGGAACTAATGAAAAACTGTTTTTT
CASSLAGGTNEKLFF
>TRBV7-3|TRBJ2-1|TRBD1|-
TGTGCCAGCAGCCCACGGACAGGAAGGGAGCAGTTCTTC
CASSPRTGREQFF
>TRBV7-6|TRBJ2-1|TRBD2|-
TGTGCCAGCAGCTCAACCTCTAGCGGAACCTCCTACAATGAGCAGTTCTTC
CASSSTSSGTSYNEQFF
>TRBV5-6|TRBJ2-5|-|once
TGTGCCAGCAGCCTCAGTGAGACCCAGTACTTC
CASSLSETQYF
>TRBV27|TRBJ2-4|TRBD2|-
TGTGCCAGCAGTTTTCTATCTAGCGGGAGGTTCAAAAACATTCAGTACTTC
CASSFLSSGRFKNIQYF
>TRBV9|TRBJ1-2|-|-
TGTGCCAGCAGCGTAGCTCCCGGAAATCTTAACTATGGCTACACCTTC
CASSVAPGNLNYGYTF
>TRBV2|TRBJ1-1|TRBD1|few
TGTGCCAGCAGACGGGACAGGAGTTACACTGAAGCTTTCTTT
CASRRDRSYTEAFF
>TRBV5-4|TRBJ2-5|TRBD2|-
TGTGCCAGCAGCTTGGGTCTAGGGGGACTAGCTTTCGAGACCCAGTACTTC
CASSLGLGGLAFETQYF
>TRBV5-1|TRBJ2-2|TRBD1|-
TGCGCCAGCAGCTTACGGGACAGGGGGCCCGGGGAGCTGTTTTTT
CASSLRDRGPGELFF
>TRBV5-4|TRBJ2-5|TRBD2|once
TGTGCCAGCAGCCCCAGGACTAGCGACCAAGAGACCCAGTACTTC
CASSPRTSDQETQYF
>TRBV7-3|TRBJ2-1|-|few
TGTGCCAGCAGCTTATCTCTGGACAATGAGCAGTTCTTC
CASSLSLDNEQFF
>TRBV5-1|TRBJ2-1|-|-
TGCGCCAGCAGCTTCAGCGGGTTCTACAATGAGCAGTTCTTC
CASSFSGFYNEQFF
>TRBV7-2|TRBJ2-1|-|-
TGTGCCAGCAGCTTAGCGTCCGGGACACTCTACAATGAGCAGTTCTTC
CASSLASGTLYNEQFF
>TRBV7-8|TRBJ1-1|TRBD1|-
TGTGCCAGCAGCTTACCGGGACAGGGAATGAACACTGAAGCTTTCTTT
CASSLPGQGMNTEAFF
>TRBV10-1|TRBJ2-3|-|-
TGCGCCAGCAGTCCGGGCCCCACAGATACGCAGTATTTT
CASSPGPTDTQYF
>TRBV28|TRBJ2-7|-|-
TGTGCCAGCAGTTTGGGTTACGAGCAGTACTTC
CASSLGYEQYF
>TRBV30|TRBJ1-5|TRBD1|-
TGTGCCTGGAGCGGGACAGTAAATAGCAATCAGCCCCAGCATTTT
CAWSGTVNSNQPQHF
>TRBV7-8|TRBJ2-1|-|-
TGTGCCAGCAGCTTAGGGAGAGGTGGGACCTACAATGAGCAGTTCTTC
CASSLGRGGTYNEQFF
>TRBV10-3|TRBJ2-1|-|-
TGTGCCATCAGTGAGTCGGTAGAGGATTACAATGAGCAGTTCTTC
CAISESVEDYNEQFF
>TRBV18|TRBJ2-3|-|-
TGTGCCAGCTCAGGGACCCTAAGCACAGATACGCAGTATTTT
CASSGTLSTDTQYF
>TRBV7-8|TRBJ2-7|TRBD2|-
TGTGCCAGCAGCCCTAGCGGGAGGGCACTCGAGCAGTACTTC
CASSPSGRALEQYF
>TRBV5-1|TRBJ2-1|-|-
TGCGCCAGCAGCGCGTCTGGACTCTACAATGAGCAGTTCTTC
CASSASGLYNEQFF
>TRBV9|TRBJ2-1|TRBD2|-
TGTGCCAGCAGCGTTGGGGGACTAGCGGGTTACAATGAGCAGTTCTTC
CASSVGGLAGYNEQFF
>TRBV18|TRBJ1-2|-|-
TGTGCCAGCTCACCACCCAGGGTTATTAACTATGGCTACACCTTC
CASSPPRVINYGYTF
>TRBV5-1|TRBJ2-2|TRBD2|once
TGCGCCAGCAGCTTCCTAGCGGGAGGACCCCCCGGGGAGCTGTTTTTT
CASSFLAGGPPGELFF
>TRBV7-2|TRBJ1-5|-|-
TGTGCCAGCAGCTATAACAGGGAACAGCCCCAGCATTTT
CASSYNREQPQHF
>TRBV29-1|TRBJ2-3|-|once
TGCAGCGTCGGGGCAGGGGGCACAGATACGCAGTATTTT
CSVGAGGTDTQYF
>TRBV5-1|TRBJ1-1|-|-
TGCGCCAGCAGCTTGATCGAGAACACTGAAGCTTTCTTT
CASSLIENTEAFF
>TRBV28|TRBJ2-1|-|-
TGTGCCAGCAGTTCAACGTACCCCGGGCCCGAGCAGTTCTTC
CASSSTYPGPEQFF
>TRBV18|TRBJ1-1|-|-
TGTGCCAGCTCCCCAACTGCCCACGGCGGGACTGAAGCTTTCTTT
CASSPTAHGGTEAFF
>TRBV7-9|TRBJ1-1|-|-
TGTGCCAGCAACCAAAGGGGGGCGACTGAAGCTTTCTTT
CASNQRGATEAFF
>TRBV5-4|TRBJ2-2|TRBD1|-
TGTGCCAGCAGCTTGGCCAGGGGGCTGGACGGGGAGCTGTTTTTT
CASSLARGLDGELFF
>TRBV28|TRBJ1-5|-|-
TGTGCCAGCCGGGGCGCCCTTGGGCAGCCCCAGCATTTT
CASRGALGQPQHF
>TRBV5-1|TRBJ2-7|TRBD1|-
TGCGCCAGCAGCGCCAGGACAGGGGTAACCTACGAGCAGTACTTC
CASSARTGVTYEQYF
>TRBV7-2|TRBJ1-2|TRBD1|-
TGTGCCAGCAGCTTTGACAGGGGTAGCTACACCTTC
CASSFDRGSYTF
>TRBV28|TRBJ2-7|TRBD1|-
TGTGCCAGCAAAAATCCGGCCGGGACAGGATCCTACGAGCAGTACTTC
CASKNPAGTGSYEQYF